This is a list of T cell receptor beta chains from one sample in a study of blood T cell repertoires in COVID-19. Clones were read by immunoSEQ multiplex PCR, and TCRdb kept only the in-frame ones, dropping some. The table records some 240,000 clones, approximately 78% of them present only once. The sample taken for sequencing was peripheral blood. These receptors were obtained from an older woman with active or convalescent COVID-19. Both conserved end residues are part of each CDR3. A D gene is named only where the DNA matches it firmly. Some rows have no size entry. The others give once, few or many, or a class for an expanded clone.

J: TRBJ2-3
size: NA
D: NA
V: TRBV6-6
DNA: TGTGCCAGCAGTTACATGGACTTAGTCACAGATACGCAGTATTTT
CDR3: CASSYMDLVTDTQYF

J: TRBJ2-7
size: few
D: TRBD2
V: TRBV5-8
DNA: TGTGCCAGCAGCCCCGGGGTAGCGGGGGGGCCGGGCGAGCAGTACTTC
CDR3: CASSPGVAGGPGEQYF

J: TRBJ1-6
size: NA
D: TRBD1
V: TRBV30
DNA: TGTGCCTGGAGTCCCAGACAGGGTTCCAATTCACCCCTCCACTTT
CDR3: CAWSPRQGSNSPLHF

J: TRBJ2-5
size: NA
D: TRBD2
V: TRBV10-1
DNA: TGCGCCAGCAGTGATGCGGGAGGGGAGACCCAGTACTTC
CDR3: CASSDAGGETQYF

J: TRBJ1-1
size: NA
D: TRBD1
V: TRBV19
DNA: TGTGCCAGTAGTATAAAAGGGACAGGGAACACTGAAGCTTTCTTT
CDR3: CASSIKGTGNTEAFF

J: TRBJ1-5
size: few
D: TRBD1
V: TRBV3-1/TRBV3-2
DNA: TGTGCCAGCAGCCACCTCAGGGGGAGCAATCAGCCCCAGCATTTT
CDR3: CASSHLRGSNQPQHF

J: TRBJ2-5
size: NA
D: TRBD1
V: TRBV5-1
DNA: TGCGCCAGCAGCTTTATGACAGGGCAGGAGACCCAGTACTTC
CDR3: CASSFMTGQETQYF

J: TRBJ1-2
size: NA
D: TRBD1
V: TRBV7-2
DNA: TGTGCCAGCAGCTCAAATCAGGGGGCCTATGGCTACACCTTC
CDR3: CASSSNQGAYGYTF

J: TRBJ2-2
size: NA
D: TRBD2
V: TRBV5-6
DNA: TGTGCCAGCAGCTTCTTGGCTAGCGGGGGCCCCCTTTTCACCGGGGAGCTGTTTTTT
CDR3: CASSFLASGGPLFTGELFF

J: TRBJ2-1
size: NA
D: TRBD1
V: TRBV19
DNA: TGTGCCAGTAGTGGACAGGGGGAGGCCTACGGTGAGCAGTTCTTC
CDR3: CASSGQGEAYGEQFF

J: TRBJ2-7
size: NA
D: TRBD1
V: TRBV18
DNA: TGTGCCAGCTCACCCGGGACAGGGCCCGAGCAGTACTTC
CDR3: CASSPGTGPEQYF

J: TRBJ1-2
size: NA
D: NA
V: TRBV24-1
DNA: TGTGCCACCAGTTTGGCCCATTATGGCTACACCTTC
CDR3: CATSLAHYGYTF

J: TRBJ1-2
size: NA
D: NA
V: TRBV2
DNA: TGTGCCAGCAGTGAGTGGGGCACGAGAGCTAACTATGGCTACACCTTC
CDR3: CASSEWGTRANYGYTF

J: TRBJ1-2
size: NA
D: NA
V: TRBV7-8
DNA: TGTGCCAGCAGCTTGGCCGATGGGCCTTATGGCTACACCTTC
CDR3: CASSLADGPYGYTF

J: TRBJ1-4
size: NA
D: TRBD1
V: TRBV6-5
DNA: TGTGCCAGACGGACAGGGGTCGAGGTTGAAAAACTGTTTTTT
CDR3: CARRTGVEVEKLFF

J: TRBJ1-2
size: NA
D: TRBD1
V: TRBV29-1
DNA: TGCAGCGTCGGGGGGACAGGGGCGCAGGGTACTGGCTACACCTTC
CDR3: CSVGGTGAQGTGYTF

J: TRBJ1-1
size: NA
D: NA
V: TRBV7-6
DNA: TGTGCCAGCAGCTCCCCTTATGAAGCTTTCTTT
CDR3: CASSSPYEAFF

J: TRBJ2-7
size: NA
D: TRBD1
V: TRBV29-1
DNA: TGCAGCGTTATCGGGACAGGGTACGAGCAGTACTTC
CDR3: CSVIGTGYEQYF

J: TRBJ1-1
size: NA
D: TRBD1
V: TRBV4-3
DNA: TGCGCCAGCAGCCAAGATTTAGGGACAGGGGGCAACACTGAAGCTTTCTTT
CDR3: CASSQDLGTGGNTEAFF

J: TRBJ1-5
size: NA
D: TRBD1
V: TRBV28
DNA: TGTGCCAGCAGTCAAACAGGGGAGGGCAATCAGCCCCAGCATTTT
CDR3: CASSQTGEGNQPQHF

J: TRBJ2-2
size: few
D: NA
V: TRBV6-5
DNA: TGTGCCAGCAGTTACCTGGGACAACCGAACACCGGGGAGCTGTTTTTT
CDR3: CASSYLGQPNTGELFF

J: TRBJ1-6
size: NA
D: NA
V: TRBV5-1
DNA: TGCGCCAGCAGCTTGACAGGGTTCAATTCACCCCTCCACTTT
CDR3: CASSLTGFNSPLHF

J: TRBJ1-2
size: NA
D: TRBD1
V: TRBV28
DNA: TGTGCCAGCAGTTCCCTACAGGGGGCCTATGGCTACACCTTC
CDR3: CASSSLQGAYGYTF

J: TRBJ2-1
size: NA
D: TRBD2
V: TRBV5-1
DNA: TGCGCCAGCACCCCTCCCAAGACGGGGGGGCTGAATGAGCAGTTCTTC
CDR3: CASTPPKTGGLNEQFF

J: TRBJ1-2
size: NA
D: NA
V: TRBV7-9
DNA: TGTGCCAGCAGCCGAGGGTATGGCTACACCTTC
CDR3: CASSRGYGYTF

J: TRBJ2-7
size: NA
D: NA
V: TRBV9
DNA: TGTGCCAGCAGCGTAGCTGGGGGGGCGAACTACGAGCAGTACTTC
CDR3: CASSVAGGANYEQYF

J: TRBJ2-6
size: NA
D: TRBD1
V: TRBV19
DNA: TGTGCCAGTAGTTCCCCGTTGGGGACAGGGGGCGCTGGGGCCAACGTCCTGACTTTC
CDR3: CASSSPLGTGGAGANVLTF

J: TRBJ2-1
size: NA
D: TRBD2
V: TRBV10-3
DNA: TGTGCCATCAGTCGACTAGCGGGAGTTGATGAGCAGTTCTTC
CDR3: CAISRLAGVDEQFF

J: TRBJ1-5
size: NA
D: TRBD1
V: TRBV27
DNA: TGTGCCAGCAGCCCGACAGGGGCGGGGAGCAATCAGCCCCAGCATTTT
CDR3: CASSPTGAGSNQPQHF

J: TRBJ2-7
size: NA
D: TRBD1
V: TRBV7-2
DNA: TGTGCCAGCCGGGCGGGGGACAGGGGGTCCTACGAGCAGTACTTC
CDR3: CASRAGDRGSYEQYF

J: TRBJ2-7
size: NA
D: TRBD2
V: TRBV4-1
DNA: TGCGCCAGCAGCCAAGATCACGGGGCTAGCGGGGGTATGGAGCAGTACTTC
CDR3: CASSQDHGASGGMEQYF

J: TRBJ2-6
size: NA
D: NA
V: TRBV30
DNA: TGTGCCTGGGGCCCGTCTCCTGGGGCCAACGTCCTGACTTTC
CDR3: CAWGPSPGANVLTF

J: TRBJ1-5
size: NA
D: NA
V: TRBV3-1/TRBV3-2
DNA: TGTGCCAGCAGCCCTTGGGCCGATCAGCCCCAGCATTTT
CDR3: CASSPWADQPQHF

J: TRBJ1-1
size: NA
D: TRBD1
V: TRBV12-5
DNA: TGTGCTAGTGGTCGAGGGGGCAACACTGAAGCTTTCTTT
CDR3: CASGRGGNTEAFF

J: TRBJ2-1
size: once
D: TRBD1
V: TRBV5-1
DNA: TGCGCCAGCAGCGTGGACCGGGACAGAGTGGGCAATGAGCAGTTCTTC
CDR3: CASSVDRDRVGNEQFF

J: TRBJ1-2
size: NA
D: NA
V: TRBV12-3/TRBV12-4
DNA: TGTGCCAGCAGTTTTTCCGGGACCCGGGGGTCCTTC
CDR3: CASSFSGTRGSF

J: TRBJ2-3
size: NA
D: NA
V: TRBV7-3
DNA: TGTGCCAGCAGCACGAGGGGGGGAAGCACAGATACGCAGTATTTT
CDR3: CASSTRGGSTDTQYF

J: TRBJ1-2
size: NA
D: NA
V: TRBV5-6
DNA: TGTGCCAGCAGCTTGGGACAGGATCACTATGGCTACACCTTC
CDR3: CASSLGQDHYGYTF

J: TRBJ1-2
size: NA
D: TRBD1
V: TRBV28
DNA: TGTGCCAGCAGTCCCCAACCGGGGACAGGTGGCTACACCTTC
CDR3: CASSPQPGTGGYTF

J: TRBJ1-1
size: NA
D: NA
V: TRBV7-9
DNA: TGTGCCAGCAGCTTACGTCCGAACACTGAAGCTTTCTTT
CDR3: CASSLRPNTEAFF

J: TRBJ1-3
size: NA
D: NA
V: TRBV7-6
DNA: TGTGCCAGCAGCCTGGACAGCCTAATCTCTGGAAACACCATATATTTT
CDR3: CASSLDSLISGNTIYF

J: TRBJ1-6
size: few
D: TRBD1
V: TRBV7-9
DNA: TGTGCCAGCAGCGGGGACAGGGCACATAATTCACCCCTCCACTTT
CDR3: CASSGDRAHNSPLHF

J: TRBJ1-4
size: NA
D: NA
V: TRBV4-1
DNA: TGCGCCAGCAGCCCCTCGGGCGCTACTGGGGAGGGACTGTTTTTT
CDR3: CASSPSGATGEGLFF

J: TRBJ2-5
size: NA
D: NA
V: TRBV7-2
DNA: TGTGCCAGCAGGGGTTTACTAGTTGAGACCCAGTACTTC
CDR3: CASRGLLVETQYF